These 32 T cell receptor beta chains were sequenced from one sample in a study of metastatic and nonmetastatic thyroid tumors. Patients had received no treatment of any kind before thyroid surgery. With MiXCR, TCRdb reprocessed the PCR reads. The sample has 45,000 to 65,000 clones, approximately 20% seen once. Sequencing was carried out using blood. The receptors were sampled from a female donor with papillary thyroid cancer or a benign thyroid nodule (not recorded which). Some clones in this sample may be carry-over from other donors' samples.

This clone was observed at least ten times. The chain links TRBV24-1 to TRBJ2-1, with 8 bases aligning to TRBD2. The CDR3 consists of 15 residues. Trimming removed 4 bases from V and 5 bases from J; junction bases left unmatched: 6. Germline V gene sequence: CDR1 KGHDR, CDR2 SFDVKD. The CDR3 DNA sequence: TGTGCCACCAGTGAAACCGGGAGGGCGAACAATGAGCAGTTCTTC. As protein: CATSETGRANNEQFF.

The table lists this clone with many counts. The V and J genes are TRBV19 and TRBJ1-1, with D uncertain. This CDR3 contains 12 residues. Germline CDR1 LNHDA, CDR2 SQIVND (reference sequence). V shed 8 bases and J shed 0 bases, with 7 bases lying between them. DNA for the CDR3: TGTGCCAGTCGTTTCATGAACACTGAAGCTTTCTTT. Its translation: CASRFMNTEAFF.

This clone was found many times. The chain joins TRBV12-3 or TRBV12-4 to TRBJ2-6; weak D call: TRBD1 (5 bases). The CDR3 contains 15 residues. V was pared by 7 bases and J by 0 bases, with 10 bases between. Here the CDR3 reads CASTATGSGANVLTF. The CDR3 DNA follows: TGTGCCAGCACCGCTACAGGCTCTGGGGCCAACGTCCTGACTTTC.

The table lists this clone with many counts. The genes are TRBV6-2 or TRBV6-3 and TRBJ2-5, with 7 bases fitting TRBD2. This CDR3 has 16 residues. Per germline, CDR1 MNHEY and CDR2 SVGEGT. The V segment lost 7 bases and the J segment 1 base; nucleotides outside the gene matches: 12. CDR3 bases: TGTGCCAGCATGCCTCCTGACGGGAGGCCCCAAGAGACCCAGTACTTC. Translating it yields CASMPPDGRPQETQYF.

The chain couples TRBV12-3 or TRBV12-4 to TRBJ1-5; 12 bases agree with TRBD1. V shed 5 bases, J shed 5 bases, and the junction held 7 bases outside the gene matches. The CDR3 runs to 16 residues. CDR3 sequence (DNA): TGTGCCAGCAGTCCTTCCGGGACAGGGGGCGATCAGCCCCAGCATTTT. Translated, it gives CASSPSGTGGDQPQHF.

This clone was picked up many times. V gene TRBV29-1 combines with J gene TRBJ1-5, with D maybe TRBD1 (6 bases). Between the trimmed V and J ends, which lost 4 bases and 5 bases, there was a span of 9 bases. CDR3 length equals 12 residues. Germline V gene lookup returns CDR1 SQVTM and CDR2 ANQGSEA. The CDR3, as DNA: TGCAGCGTTGCAGGGGCGGATCAGCCCCAGCATTTT. It yields the protein CSVAGADQPQHF.

Ten or more counts support this clone. The rearrangement uses TRBV28 and TRBJ2-3; weak D call: TRBD2 (5 bases). The germline gives CDR1 MDHEN, CDR2 SYDVKM. This CDR3 region has 13 residues. With 4 bases removed from V and 2 bases from J, the gap between germline ends came to 7 bases. The CDR3 region has the DNA TGTGCCAGCAGTTCCCGGGACACAGATACGCAGTATTTT. Translated: CASSSRDTDTQYF.

This clone was detected ten times or more. In nucleotides, the CDR3 is TGCGCCAGCAGCCCTGCGACAGTCACCGGGGAGCTGTTTTTT. Residues: CASSPATVTGELFF. The chain uses TRBV5-1 and TRBJ2-2; TRBD1 might be the D (5 bases). With 4 bases removed from V and 4 bases from J, the gap between germline ends came to 11 bases. The CDR3 runs to 14 residues. Germline V gene lookup returns CDR1 SGHRS and CDR2 YFSETQ.

With regard to this clone: The conserved phenylalanine or tryptophan normally closing the CDR3 is absent here, so this likely arose from a read error. The rearrangement joins TRBV6-5 to TRBJ2-3, with 9 bases aligning to TRBD1. This CDR3 has 17 residues. From germline, CDR1 is MNHEY and CDR2 SVGAGI. The CDR3 spells CASSYRGQTSPTDTQYL. The CDR3 nucleotides are TGTGCCAGTAGTTACAGGGGGCAGACCTCCCCCACAGATACGCAGTATTTA.

Notes on this clone: One end of the junction does not line up with germline, which may come from a read error. DNA for the CDR3: TGCGCCCGCAGCACCTCGGCGACAGCGACGGCATATACGCAGTATTTT. Residues: CARSTSATATAYTQYF. This chain uses TRBV5-1 with TRBJ2-3, with a tentative D call TRBD1 (5 bases). This CDR3 contains 16 residues. Germline CDR1 is SGHRS and CDR2 is YFSETQ.

In this sample, this clone turned up many times. The chain's CDR3 is CASSRLGQVQETQYF. The CDR3 DNA reads TGTGCCAGCAGCCGATTGGGACAGGTCCAAGAGACCCAGTACTTC. This sequence joins TRBV27 and TRBJ2-5; 8 bases line up with TRBD1. The CDR3 length is 15 residues. Germline CDR1 reads MNHEY; CDR2 reads SMNVEV (reference sequence). The V segment lost 6 bases and the J segment 1 base; nucleotides outside the gene matches: 7.

This clone has more than one count but fewer than ten. Compared with germline, one end of the junction differs, possibly owing to a read error. The rearrangement links TRBV6-1 to TRBJ1-2; D is unclear. Germline CDR1 MNHNS, CDR2 SASEGT. The CDR3 has 13 amino acids. Written as DNA, the CDR3 is TGTGCCAGCAGTGAACTGGGGAACTATGTCTACACCTTC. Translated: CASSELGNYVYTF.

This clone was seen repeatedly, ten times or more. The chain links TRBV7-6 to TRBJ2-1; no firm D call. There are 13 residues in the CDR3. Trimming removed 2 bases at V and 5 bases at J, with 7 bases between. In germline, CDR1 is SGHVS, CDR2 FNYEAQ. The CDR3 coding sequence is TGTGCCAGCAGCTTAACTCAGAACAATGAGCAGTTCTTC. Translated, it gives CASSLTQNNEQFF.

This clone was counted between two and nine times. The CDR3: CASRPLTGGLSNTEAFF. The CDR3, as DNA: TGTGCCAGCAGACCGCTTACAGGGGGCCTGTCGAACACTGAAGCTTTCTTT. The V call is TRBV28, the J call TRBJ1-1; 9 positions match TRBD1. Germline CDR1 is MDHEN and CDR2 is SYDVKM. The CDR3 is 17 amino acids. V lost 6 bases and J lost 1; bases outside the gene matches: 12.

This clone occurred many times. This chain connects TRBV25-1 to TRBJ2-7; D not resolved. V lost 9 bases and J 3 bases, leaving 9 bases between the germline ends. The CDR3 extends over 11 amino acids. Germline assignment: CDR1 MGHDK and CDR2 SYGVNS. CDR3 in amino acids: CARTGRYEQYF. CDR3 nucleotides: TGTGCCAGAACCGGACGCTACGAGCAGTACTTC.

There are many counts of this clone. V usage is TRBV3-1 and J usage is TRBJ1-2; 7 bases fit TRBD1. V lost 5 bases to trimming and J lost 8 bases; unmatched junction nucleotides: 11. In germline, CDR1 is LGHDT, CDR2 YNNKEL (reference sequence). The CDR3 runs 14 residues. The CDR3 sequence: CASSDTGAARGYTF. The CDR3 coding sequence is TGTGCCAGCAGCGATACAGGGGCCGCTAGGGGCTACACCTTC.

The gene calls are TRBV15 and TRBJ2-7; D remains ambiguous. Trimming shortened V by 4 bases and J by 6 bases, and 7 bases separated the two germline ends. The CDR3 sequence is 11 residues long. In germline, CDR1 is LNHNV, CDR2 YYDKDF (reference sequence). Written as DNA, the CDR3 is TGTGCCACCAGCAAGGTCTCCGAGCAGTACTTC. Translation gives CATSKVSEQYF.

This clone appeared a single time. Relative to the germline gene, one junction end is altered; a read error may explain this. The genes are TRBV5-1 and TRBJ2-5, with TRBD2 as a possible D gene (6 bases). CDR3 length equals 13 residues. CDR1 and CDR2 from the germline V gene are SGHRS and YFSETQ. CDR3 nucleotide sequence: TGCGCCAGCAGGAGCGGGCTACAAGAGAACCAGTACTTC. It yields the protein CASRSGLQENQYF.

This clone was found a few times. The rearrangement links TRBV4-1 to TRBJ2-1, with a tentative D call TRBD2 (5 bases). Germline V lookup: CDR1 MGHRA, CDR2 YSYEKL. V dropped 0 bases and J dropped 7 bases, with 19 bases sitting between them. This CDR3 has 17 amino acids. The CDR3 loop reads CASSQESGSRGRNEQFF. The DNA for the CDR3 is TGCGCCAGCAGCCAAGAATCCGGGTCTAGAGGGAGAAATGAGCAGTTCTTC.

Ten or more counts support this clone. The chain is built from TRBV4-1 and TRBJ2-1; TRBD2 agrees at 13 bases. This CDR3 region has 19 residues. Per the germline V gene, CDR1 is MGHRA and CDR2 is YSYEKL. V gave up 3 bases and J gave up 4 bases; unmatched junction bases: 12. The CDR3 loop reads CASSHLRMGLAGKYNEQFF. The DNA of the CDR3 is TGCGCCAGCAGCCACCTCAGAATGGGACTAGCGGGAAAATACAATGAGCAGTTCTTC.

On this clone itself: Compared with germline, one end of the junction differs, possibly owing to a read error. V gene TRBV5-1 combines with J gene TRBJ1-6; D is uncertain. The V gene's germline CDR1 is SGHRS and CDR2 YFSETQ. The CDR3 runs to 15 residues. CDR3 nucleotides: TGTGCCAGCAGCTTGTCGTGGGATAATAATTCACCCCTCCACTTT. It yields the protein CASSLSWDNNSPLHF.

The table lists this clone with many counts. The chain has TRBV7-9 and TRBJ2-3; D might be TRBD1 (5 bases). The CDR3 is made up of 14 amino acids. CDR1 and CDR2 (germline): SEHNR, FQNEAQ (reference sequence). V was shortened by 1 base and J by 2 bases, with 7 bases between the two germline ends. The CDR3 DNA sequence: TGTGCCAGCAGCTTAGAGGGGTACACAGATACGCAGTATTTT. Its translation is CASSLEGYTDTQYF. Full variable domain (rest looked up from reference TRBV7-9 and TRBJ2-3): DTGVSQNPRHKITKRGQNVTFRCDPISEHNRLYWYRQTLGQGPEFLTYFQNEAQLEKSRLLSDRFSAERPKGSFSTLEIQRTEQGDSAMYLCASSLEGYTDTQYFGPGTRLTVL.

This clone has just a few counts. In the same sample, other DNA sequences code for this CDR3. This sequence joins TRBV12-3 or TRBV12-4 and TRBJ2-4, with D uncertain. The CDR3 consists of 12 residues. Trimming left V 9 bases short and J 4 bases short, with 10 bases between. CDR3 amino acids: CASRTAKNIQYF. The CDR3 DNA sequence: TGTGCCAGTCGGACGGCAAAAAACATTCAGTACTTC.

As concerns this clone: A read error may be the cause here, since a much bigger clone is one base away. This chain joins TRBV19 and TRBJ2-3; the match to TRBD2 covers 8 bases. Trimming removed 4 bases from V and 0 bases from J; junction bases left unmatched: 6. Looked up from germline, CDR1 is LNHDA and CDR2 is SQIVND (reference sequence). CDR3 length: 16 amino acids. Written as DNA, the CDR3 is TGTGCCAGTAGTAGACTAGCGTGTACTAGCACAGATACGCAGTATTTT. Translating it yields CASSRLACTSTDTQYF.

This clone was counted at least ten times. The chain is built from TRBV7-9 and TRBJ2-7; 8 nucleotides line up with TRBD1. V lost 4 bases, J lost 3 bases, and 8 bases stayed unmatched. Germline loops: CDR1 SEHNR, CDR2 FQNEAQ (reference sequence). This CDR3 comprises 15 residues. CDR3 protein: CASSSIDRGVYEQYF. DNA for the CDR3: TGTGCCAGCAGCTCCATAGACAGGGGCGTCTACGAGCAGTACTTC.

This clone was observed at least ten times. This chain connects TRBV4-1 to TRBJ2-1; the match to TRBD1 covers 7 bases. Germline assignment: CDR1 MGHRA and CDR2 YSYEKL. This CDR3 spans 17 amino acids. The trim removed 0 bases at V and 12 bases at J, leaving 17 bases unmatched. The CDR3 region is CASSQDVRQGVGGVQFF. CDR3 coding DNA: TGCGCCAGCAGCCAAGACGTTCGACAGGGCGTGGGTGGGGTGCAGTTCTTC.

The chain carries TRBV4-1 and TRBJ2-7; D is unclear. The V and J ends lost 4 bases and 0 bases respectively, with 10 bases between them. This CDR3 contains 14 residues. Per the germline V gene, CDR1 is MGHRA and CDR2 is YSYEKL. Written as DNA, the CDR3 is TGCGCCAGCAGCCCAAGCATCGGCTCCTACGAGCAGTACTTC. The encoded protein is CASSPSIGSYEQYF.

Many counts were recorded for this clone. The chain couples TRBV6-2 or TRBV6-3 to TRBJ2-3; 7 nucleotides match TRBD2. This CDR3 is built from 17 residues. V dropped 0 bases and J dropped 6; count of bases not matched to a gene: 12. From germline, CDR1 is MNHEY and CDR2 SVGEGT. DNA of the CDR3: TGTGCCAGCAGTTACTCCCCTACTAGCGCCATTGGGGATACGCAGTATTTT. This sequence encodes CASSYSPTSAIGDTQYF.

This clone was found many times. The V gene is TRBV20-1, the J gene TRBJ1-3; D not certain. CDR1 and CDR2 (germline): DFQATT, SNEGSKA (reference sequence). Trimming took off 0 bases at V and 0 bases at J, with 9 bases between the two ends. This CDR3 is 15 amino acids long. This chain's CDR3 is CSARDSYSSGNTIYF. In DNA, the CDR3 is TGCAGTGCTAGAGACAGCTACTCCTCTGGAAACACCATATATTTT.

V is TRBV4-1 and J is TRBJ2-5, with D possibly being TRBD1 (5 bases). The germline gives CDR1 MGHRA, CDR2 YSYEKL. The CDR3 covers 14 residues. Between the trimmed V and J ends, which lost 1 base and 3 bases, there was a span of 9 bases. The CDR3: CASSQAVTEETQYF. The CDR3 bases are TGCGCCAGCAGCCAAGCCGTGACAGAAGAGACCCAGTACTTC.

This clone was picked up a small number of times. A read error may produce the germline difference seen at one junction end. The genes are TRBV6-1 and TRBJ2-7; TRBD1 matches 9 bases. The CDR3 extends over 17 amino acids. Germline CDR1 reads MNHNS; CDR2 reads SASEGT. The CDR3 DNA is TGTGCCATCAGTCTAACCGCAGGGACAGGGCAAATGTACGAGCATTACTTC. Translated: CAISLTAGTGQMYEHYF.

This clone was counted many times. The V call is TRBV2, the J call TRBJ2-5, with no clear D. The CDR3 sequence is 14 residues long. Deletions cut 3 bases from V and 5 bases from J, with 13 bases between. Germline values: CDR1 SNHLY, CDR2 FYNNEI. CDR3 nucleotide sequence: TGTGCCAGCAGTGAGTCATCGCCCGCGGAGACCCAGTACTTC. Translation gives CASSESSPAETQYF. The complete variable domain, with remaining parts taken from reference TRBV2 and TRBJ2-5, reads EPEVTQTPSHQVTQMGQEVILRCVPISNHLYFYWYRQILGQKVEFLVSFYNNEISEKSEIFDDQFSVERPDGSNFTLKIRSTKLEDSAMYFCASSESSPAETQYFGPGTRLLVL.